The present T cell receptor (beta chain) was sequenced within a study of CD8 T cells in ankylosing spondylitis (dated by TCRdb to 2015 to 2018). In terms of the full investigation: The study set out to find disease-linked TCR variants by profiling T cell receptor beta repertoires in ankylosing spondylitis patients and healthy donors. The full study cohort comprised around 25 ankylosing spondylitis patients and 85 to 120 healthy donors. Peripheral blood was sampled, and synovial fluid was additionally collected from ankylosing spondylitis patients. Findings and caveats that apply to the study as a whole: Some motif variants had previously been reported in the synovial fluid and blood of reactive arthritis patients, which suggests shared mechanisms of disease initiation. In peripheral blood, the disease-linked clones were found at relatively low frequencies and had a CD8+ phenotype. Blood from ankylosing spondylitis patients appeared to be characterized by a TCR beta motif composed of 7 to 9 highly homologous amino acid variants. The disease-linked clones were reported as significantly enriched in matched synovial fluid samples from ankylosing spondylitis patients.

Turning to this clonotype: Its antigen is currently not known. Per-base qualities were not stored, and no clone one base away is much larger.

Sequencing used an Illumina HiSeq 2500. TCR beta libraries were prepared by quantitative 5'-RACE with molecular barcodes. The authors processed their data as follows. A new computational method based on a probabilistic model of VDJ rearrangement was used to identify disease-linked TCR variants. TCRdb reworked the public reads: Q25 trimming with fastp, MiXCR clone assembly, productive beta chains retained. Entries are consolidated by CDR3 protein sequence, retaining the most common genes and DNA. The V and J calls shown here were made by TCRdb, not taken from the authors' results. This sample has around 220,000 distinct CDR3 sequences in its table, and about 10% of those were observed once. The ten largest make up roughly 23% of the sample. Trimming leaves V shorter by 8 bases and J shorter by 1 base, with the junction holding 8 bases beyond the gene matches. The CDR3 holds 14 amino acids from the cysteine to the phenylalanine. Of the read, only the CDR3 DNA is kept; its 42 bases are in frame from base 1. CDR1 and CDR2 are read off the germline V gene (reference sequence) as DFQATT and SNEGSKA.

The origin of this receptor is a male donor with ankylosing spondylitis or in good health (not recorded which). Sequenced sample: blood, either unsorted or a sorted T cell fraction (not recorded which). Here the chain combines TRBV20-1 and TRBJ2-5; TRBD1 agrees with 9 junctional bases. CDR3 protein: CSSPGQGFQETQYF. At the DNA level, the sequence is TGCAGTTCTCCGGGACAGGGTTTCCAAGAGACCCAGTACTTC.